The T cell receptor beta chain under discussion was sequenced for a study of cytomegalovirus exposure and HLA in healthy donors (dated by TCRdb to about 2017). In the study overall: An earlier analysis of approximately 640 of the donors reported 250 to 300 Gb of sequence data and some 100 million unique TCR beta sequences from 190 million or so T cells. The study combined high-throughput TCR immunosequencing, statistical association of individual TCRs with disease status, and machine learning to predict cytomegalovirus infection status. Among some 400 genotyped donors of the cohort, an average of roughly 230,000 unique TCR beta nucleotide sequences was sequenced per donor, of which roughly 17% were non-productive. Approximately 310 gigabases of sequencing data and roughly 90 million unique TCR sequences were included in an early release covering about 620 HLA-typed donors. The number of donors typed differed by locus, with 629-630 for A, B, C, DRB1 and DQB1, roughly 520 for DQA1, 600 to 610 for DPA1, and roughly 450 for DPB1. Four to six DR-DQ haplotypes were handled as single units for association and clustering, since linkage in the cohort was strong. In an earlier analysis of 500 to 650 of the donors, high-throughput TCR beta sequencing was used to judge whether each TCR beta V gene segment behaved as functional or pseudogenic. HLA typing included class I and class II loci at four-digit resolution. In addition to the first cohort of roughly 700 subjects, a separate validation cohort of approximately 130 different subjects was used. The aim of the study was to test whether cataloging public T cell receptors could identify signatures of past pathogen exposure. A later analysis re-analyzed previously published TCR beta repertoires from roughly 690 donors and added high-resolution HLA genotyping to study TCR occurrence patterns. Donor age, sex, ethnicity and CMV serostatus were compiled together with the repertoire data. The study used immunosequencing to profile the T cell repertoires of 670 or so subjects and linked those repertoires to cytomegalovirus serostatus. The genetic ancestry cluster associated with self-reported Caucasian donors included 81% of the roughly 400 genotyped donors. Every repertoire in the discovery cohort had been generated on one and the same sequencing platform. Genome-wide SNP genotypes for about three fifths of the roughly 670 donors were used in a later genetic analysis, which treated that subset as a discovery cohort. Rather than using new phenotypic data, the later analysis identified candidate immune exposures from TCR beta sequences and from how often those sequences occurred across donors. Study-wide findings and limitations: Correlated functional status among segregating V segments might reflect linkage disequilibrium, but an unknown experimental factor could not be ruled out. A later genetic analysis associated a missense DCLRE1C variant with V-gene and J-gene trimming of TCR beta chains, and an independent cohort replicated the association. The classifier was reported to diagnose cytomegalovirus status with high specificity and sensitivity in both the original and validation cohorts. According to a later genetic analysis, donors in an Asian-associated ancestry cluster had fewer N-insertions in productive TCRs than the roughly 700-donor mean. The sequencing pipeline was judged likely to have produced a cluster of highly shared sequence variants as a technical artifact. In an earlier analysis of some 500 of the donors, most TCR beta V segments appeared in productive rearrangements about 90% or about 30% of the time, broadly matching IMGT annotations. Only TCR beta chains were sequenced in this cohort, and the absence of alpha or paired-chain data limited detectable features. In a later analysis, HLA-associated TCR beta chains were found to be more clonally expanded and to have lower generation probabilities than equally common non-associated chains. Because HLA typing was missing for some donors at each locus, association tests included only the typed subset. A further reported finding was that TCR beta sequences accurately predicted the HLA-A and HLA-B alleles for most subjects in the first cohort. In a later analysis, several top co-occurrence clusters were reported to appear linked to parvovirus B19, influenza, CMV and Epstein-Barr virus. Most TCR sequences were seen in very few donors, while some public TCRs were found in many individuals. For the cohort, immune exposure information was limited to CMV serostatus. Because the 87-base-pair reads could not distinguish some IMGT-functional V segments, including TRBV6-2 and TRBV6-3, those segments were excluded. In a later analysis, around 17,000 TCR beta sequences were associated with specific HLA alleles at a false discovery rate of 0.05. According to a later analysis, TCR association rates differed among HLA loci, with DRB1 alleles showing the most associated TCRs and HLA-C alleles showing the fewest. Presence/absence analyses assumed roughly uniform sequencing depth across donors, an assumption that may not hold. In the study, some 180 TCR beta chains were listed as associated with cytomegalovirus. When HLA alleles, especially DR and DQ, strongly co-occurred, attributing TCR associations to individual alleles was difficult. Three of the identified cytomegalovirus-associated TCR beta chains were confirmed in vitro to be specific for cytomegalovirus antigens. The authors suggested that the approach could potentially be extended to other disease states and immunological phenotypes. A later analysis found that most CMV-associated TCR beta chains appeared HLA-restricted, with HLA associations seemingly driven largely by CMV exposure. Over 15 rarely observed V segments, including chromosome 9 orphons, were excluded from the earlier analysis of a few hundred of the donors because counts were too low.

The method behind the library was the immunoSEQ multiplex PCR assay. The multiplex PCR relied on a mix of 60 forward primers for TCR Vbeta segments and 13 reverse primers for TCR Jbeta segments. Amplification of the CDR3 region of rearranged TCR beta genes was performed with a multiplex PCR assay on genomic DNA. The Illumina HiSeq System was used to sequence the amplified TCR beta libraries as 87-base-pair reads. In the source study's methods: A later analysis counted about 82 million unique TCR beta chains across the 550 to 800 repertoires, and 9.5 million to 11 million of these chains were shared by at least two donors. A nearest-neighbor algorithm error-corrected the raw reads and collapsed the reads into unique sequences, merging closely related sequences to remove PCR and sequencing errors. V, D and J gene segments were assigned by aligning CDR3 sequences to IMGT reference sequences. For a sequence to be retained, at least a six-nucleotide match to both a V gene segment and a J gene segment was required. A rearrangement counted as productive if the CDR3 had no stop codons and remained in frame with V and J, and every other rearrangement counted as non-productive. CDR3 was defined by IMGT convention, running from the second conserved V-encoded cysteine to the conserved J-encoded phenylalanine. In an earlier analysis of 587 of the donors, sequences lacking an unambiguous match to a single V gene segment were excluded. An earlier analysis of 500 to 700 of the donors classified V segments as functional when productive rearrangements were above 56.7% and as segregating when the standard deviation between donors was above 5%. A statistical classification framework was developed to diagnose cytomegalovirus status using the catalog of TCR beta chain sequences. In a later analysis, V and J genes were assigned by comparing TCR nucleotide sequences against IMGT/GENE-DB human TR gene sequences. In a later analysis, CDR3 sequences and most-parsimonious VDJ recombination scenarios were assigned using the TCRdist pipeline. In a later analysis, each TCR beta chain was defined by its CDR3 amino acid sequence together with its V-gene family, and reads lacking a unique V-gene family were excluded. A later analysis removed 550 to 650 highly shared, low-generation-probability nucleotide sequences to deal with suspected cross-contamination and a sequencing artifact. A later analysis calculated a clonal expansion index for each public chain from normalized within-repertoire ranks of inferred template counts. Generation probabilities in a later analysis came from a VDJ recombination model fitted to out-of-frame rearrangements, and those results were checked against IGoR. Hypergeometric tests were used in a later analysis to score TCR-TCR, TCR-HLA and TCR-CMV co-occurrence, with a repertoire-size bias correction applied to the TCR pairs. A later analysis estimated false discovery rates by permuting HLA or CMV assignments 20 times. In a later analysis, co-occurring TCRs were grouped using DBSCAN, and TCRdist sequence similarity was added for clustering within HLA-allele-positive subsets. Repertoires with fewer than 30,000 or more than 120,000 public chains were left out of co-occurrence clustering, as were about 5 repertoires with anomalous nucleotide sharing. The immuneACCESS repertoire file appears here via TCRdb, limited to in-frame rearrangements. These files lack a portion of the clones; in checked studies, under half of the deficit traces to unresolved V genes, and the cause of the others is not known. The DNA gave D and trimming, while V, J and clone size come from that table. For this sample there are roughly 110,000 clones; around 70% appear just once. About 0.8% of the sample goes to the ten largest clones.

To note about this clone: It lacks a known antigen. The record has no base qualities; no much larger clone is one base away.

The cohort consisted of more than 650 healthy bone marrow donors. All cohort members were sampled while nominally healthy, although unrecorded immune exposures were likely present. The donor was CMV seronegative and was included in the group of 352 seronegative cohort members. Every donor gave a peripheral blood sample, and the peripheral blood mononuclear cells from that sample were used for TCR beta sequencing. Genomic DNA extraction from the blood cell samples was performed with the Qiagen DNeasy Blood Extraction Kit. V is cut back by 1 base and J by 3 bases, with 2 bases in the junction unmatched. From cysteine to phenylalanine, the CDR3 is 14 amino acids long. The DNA shown is the 42-base CDR3, in frame from base 1. CDR1 and CDR2 (LGHNA, YSLEER) derive from the germline V gene.

Sequencing used PBMCs. The sequence is built from TRBV4-3 and TRBJ1-1, and TRBD1 matches 7 of the central bases. This sequence originates from a boy aged 10-17 years in good health and CMV-seronegative. The CDR3 is CASSQAGTDTEAFF. The nucleotide sequence reads TGCGCCAGCAGCCAAGCCGGGACAGACACTGAAGCTTTCTTT.